Presented here are 22 T cell receptor beta chains from one specimen sequenced in a study of cytomegalovirus exposure and HLA in healthy donors. With 60 Vbeta and 13 Jbeta primers, the PCR was carried out. Libraries were prepared by immunoSEQ multiplex PCR; TCRdb keeps only in-frame clonotypes and omits some of them. The repertoire holds around 150,000 clones, with approximately 80% as singletons. Sequencing was performed on PBMCs. Every receptor here comes from a man in his thirties or forties in good health and CMV-seronegative.

The chain has TRBV28 and TRBJ1-2; TRBD1 agrees at 9 bases. The CDR3 is 14 residues long. Per germline, CDR1 MDHEN and CDR2 SYDVKM. With V trimmed by 3 bases and J by 4 bases, 3 bases remained unmatched. The DNA of the CDR3 is TGTGCCAGCAGTTTCGGGACAGGGATCTATGGCTACACCTTC. Translation gives CASSFGTGIYGYTF.

This clone was observed a handful of times. At one of its ends the junction is not consistent with the germline gene, which may arise from a read error. This chain uses TRBV7-7 with TRBJ2-5; D is perhaps TRBD1 (5 bases). There are 16 residues in the CDR3. Germline-derived CDR1 and CDR2 are SSHAT and FNYEAQ (reference sequence). The CDR3 sequence is CASSLGVSGFRETQYF. The CDR3 DNA sequence: TGTGCTAGCAGCTTAGGGGTCTCGGGTTTTAGAGAGACCCAGTACTTC.

Note on this clone: An end of the junction does not agree with germline; a read error may underlie this. V and J are TRBV15 and TRBJ2-3; tentatively, D is TRBD1 (5 bases). The CDR3 is 13 amino acids. Germline CDR1 is LNHNV and CDR2 is YYDKDF (reference sequence). The CDR3 here is CAASREGADTQYF. In DNA, the CDR3 is TGTGCCGCCAGCAGAGAAGGGGCAGATACGCAGTATTTT. Full variable domain (remainder filled in from reference TRBV15 and TRBJ2-3): DAMVIQNPRYQVTQFGKPVTLSCSQTLNHNVMYWYQQKSSQAPKLLFHYYDKDFNNEADTPDNFQSRRPNTSFCFLDIRSPGLGDTAMYLCAASREGADTQYFGPGTRLTVL.

This sequence joins TRBV9 and TRBJ2-2, with a weak D call TRBD1 (6 bases). This CDR3 spans 16 amino acids. Germline CDR1 reads SGDLS; CDR2 reads YYNGEE. Trimming stripped 3 bases from V and 1 base from J, with 13 bases between. CDR3 protein: CASSAQQGRNTGELFF. The CDR3 DNA reads TGTGCCAGCAGCGCCCAACAGGGTCGGAACACCGGGGAGCTGTTTTTT.

The CDR3: CASSYDNYEQYF. Here the CDR3 DNA reads TGTGCCAGCAGCTATGACAACTACGAGCAGTACTTC. The chain has TRBV7-9 and TRBJ2-7, with D unresolved. CDR3 size: 12 residues. The germline V gene has CDR1 SEHNR and CDR2 FQNEAQ (reference sequence). Trimming took off 4 bases at V and 3 bases at J, with 7 bases between the two ends.

V is TRBV15 and J is TRBJ2-2; 7 bases fit TRBD1. Germline V gene data show CDR1 as LNHNV and CDR2 as YYDKDF (reference sequence). The V gene end was trimmed by 0 bases and the J gene end by 5 bases; junction bases not matched to a gene: 9. The CDR3 consists of 17 residues. The CDR3: CATSREDGTDFTGELFF. The CDR3 nucleotides are TGTGCCACCAGCAGAGAAGATGGGACAGATTTTACCGGGGAGCTGTTTTTT.

This clone has at least ten counts. An end of the junction differs from the germline gene, which may be a read error. In nucleotides, the CDR3 is TGTGCCAGCAGTTACGGCGCGGGAGGGCCAACTGTCTCCTCCGAGCAGTACTTC. As protein: CASSYGAGGPTVSSEQYF. The chain couples TRBV27 to TRBJ2-7, with 9 bases matching TRBD2. Germline CDR1 is MNHEY and CDR2 is SMNVEV (reference sequence). The CDR3 has 18 residues.

In its sample, this clone was seen a few times. The chain recombines TRBV5-1 with TRBJ2-7; TRBD2 agrees at 9 bases. V trimming: 5 bases; J trimming: 5 bases; junction bases outside the gene matches: 5. CDR3 length: 13 amino acids. CDR1 is SGHRS, CDR2 YFSETQ, per germline. The CDR3 DNA reads as TGCGCCAGCAGATTAGCGGGAGCCGACGAGCAGTACTTC. This codes for CASRLAGADEQYF.

The V and J genes are TRBV7-7 and TRBJ2-3; D remains unclear. V was cut by 1 base and J by 2 bases, with 4 bases left in between. Germline V gene lookup returns CDR1 SSHAT and CDR2 FNYEAQ (reference sequence). The length of the CDR3 is 13 residues. CDR3 in amino acids: CASSLGATDTQYF. For the CDR3, the DNA is TGTGCCAGCAGCTTAGGGGCCACAGATACGCAGTATTTT.

The V gene is TRBV28, the J gene TRBJ2-2; 10 nucleotides match TRBD1. With V trimmed by 7 bases and J by 4 bases, 6 bases remained unmatched. Germline lookup yields CDR1 MDHEN and CDR2 SYDVKM. This CDR3 is 15 amino acids long. The chain's CDR3 is CASNVGQGSTGELFF. The CDR3 DNA sequence: TGTGCCAGCAATGTGGGACAGGGGTCCACCGGGGAGCTGTTTTTT.

This clone was observed once. The J gene is TRBJ2-7, the V gene TRBV19; TRBD2 might be the D (6 bases). Germline V gene data show CDR1 as LNHDA and CDR2 as SQIVND (reference sequence). V was pared by 6 bases and J by 0 bases, with 21 bases between. The CDR3 sequence is 17 residues long. The CDR3 nucleotides are TGTGCCAGTAGCTCCGACGGGCTGGCGGGGAGCTCCTACGAGCAGTACTTC. Residues: CASSSDGLAGSSYEQYF.

This clone has a handful of counts. The chain recombines TRBV5-1 with TRBJ2-7; unclear D gene. Trimming shortened V by 0 bases and J by 2 bases, and 3 bases separated the two germline ends. This CDR3 is 12 amino acids long. Germline CDR1 reads SGHRS; CDR2 reads YFSETQ. The CDR3 reads CASSLGTYEQYF. The CDR3 nucleotides are TGCGCCAGCAGCTTGGGTACCTACGAGCAGTACTTC.

This rearrangement joins TRBV6-5 to TRBJ2-7; 9 bases fit TRBD2. The V gene end was trimmed by 0 bases and the J gene end by 2 bases; junction bases not matched to a gene: 5. Germline loops: CDR1 MNHEY, CDR2 SVGAGI. This CDR3 has 16 residues. The CDR3 region is CASSYSRTSVTYEQYF. DNA of the CDR3: TGTGCCAGCAGTTACTCCCGGACTAGCGTTACCTACGAGCAGTACTTC.

This clone was seen a few times. The gene calls are TRBV30 and TRBJ1-5; D gene ambiguous. Trimming left V 0 bases short and J 4 bases short, with 16 bases between. This CDR3 comprises 16 residues. Looked up from germline, CDR1 is GTSNPN and CDR2 is SVGIG (reference sequence). The CDR3 DNA follows: TGTGCCTGGAGTGTTACTGGAGCTCCCAAAAATCAGCCCCAGCATTTT. Translated: CAWSVTGAPKNQPQHF.

This clone was seen a handful of times. The rearrangement uses TRBV28 and TRBJ1-5; the D is unclear. The CDR3 length is 15 residues. CDR1 and CDR2 (germline): MDHEN, SYDVKM. Deletions cut 6 bases from V and 6 bases from J, with 18 bases between. The CDR3 bases are TGTGCCAGCAGCCACCCGCCTTGGGAGAGTCAGCCCCAGCATTTT. It specifies CASSHPPWESQPQHF. The full variable domain, completed using reference TRBV28 and TRBJ1-5, is DVKVTQSSRYLVKRTGEKVFLECVQDMDHENMFWYRQDPGLGLRLIYFSYDVKMKEKGDIPEGYSVSREKKERFSLILESASTNQTSMYLCASSHPPWESQPQHFGDGTRLSIL.

V gene TRBV4-2 combines with J gene TRBJ2-4; maybe TRBD2 (6 bases). From germline, CDR1 is LGHNA and CDR2 YNFKEQ. CDR3 size: 16 residues. Trimming removed 0 bases at V and 6 bases at J, with 15 bases between. In nucleotides, the CDR3 is TGTGCCAGCAGCCAAGAGGGACTGGAGGCCCGAAACATTCAGTACTTC. It codes for CASSQEGLEARNIQYF.

The gene calls are TRBV11-2 and TRBJ2-7; D uncertain. The V end lost 5 bases, the J end lost 3 bases, and 8 bases lay between the germline ends. Per the germline V gene, CDR1 is SGHAT and CDR2 is FQNNGV. CDR3 size: 12 residues. Here the CDR3 DNA reads TGTGCCAGCAGCCTATCCTACTACGAGCAGTACTTC. It specifies CASSLSYYEQYF.

This clone was seen just once. The chain has TRBV7-8 and TRBJ1-2, with D possibly being TRBD1 (6 bases). The V gene lost 5 bases and the J gene lost 8 bases, with 21 bases spanning the gap. The CDR3 totals 15 residues. The germline CDR1 and CDR2 sequences are SGHVS and FQNEAQ. The CDR3 region has the DNA TGTGCCAGCAGCGCCCCTTCGGGGGGGCTAGGGGGCTACACCTTC. This translates into CASSAPSGGLGGYTF.

In regard to this clone: Other DNA variants within this sample encode the same CDR3. V usage is TRBV28 and J usage is TRBJ2-7; 12 bases line up with TRBD2. CDR1 and CDR2 from the germline V gene are MDHEN and SYDVKM. Germline trimming cut 6 bases from V and 6 bases from J; bases unmatched to any gene: 9. This CDR3 has 15 amino acids. CDR3 coding DNA: TGTGCCAGCAGGGCTTGGGCTAGCGGGAGGGGCGAGCAGTACTTC. Translation gives CASRAWASGRGEQYF.

This chain joins TRBV7-2 and TRBJ1-1, with 7 nucleotides matching TRBD1. In germline, CDR1 is SGHTA, CDR2 FQGNSA. With V trimmed by 4 bases and J by 1 base, 9 bases remained unmatched. The CDR3 is 16 residues long. CDR3 in DNA: TGTGCCAGCAGCTCACCCGAGGACAGGTGGAACACTGAAGCTTTCTTT. It codes for CASSSPEDRWNTEAFF.

This clone was picked up a small number of times. J is TRBJ2-7 and V is TRBV15; TRBD2 aligns across 8 bases. The CDR3 sequence is 15 residues long. Germline CDR1 LNHNV, CDR2 YYDKDF (reference sequence). The J segment lost 3 bases and the V segment lost 4 bases, leaving 8 bases of the junction unmatched. The CDR3 DNA is TGTGCCACCAGCAAAACTCCGGGACTAGTCTACGAGCAGTACTTC. This gives the protein CATSKTPGLVYEQYF.

A few counts support this clone. The chain recombines TRBV7-2 with TRBJ2-3, with 8 nucleotides matching TRBD2. The CDR3 runs to 14 residues. With 3 bases clipped from V and 5 bases from J, the junction kept 4 bases outside the gene matches. Germline CDR1 and CDR2: SGHTA and FQGNSA. Written as DNA, the CDR3 is TGTGCCAGCAGCTTGGGACTAGAAAAAGATACGCAGTATTTT. Encoded protein: CASSLGLEKDTQYF.